This T cell receptor beta chain was profiled in a study of breast tumors, draining lymph nodes, adjacent tissues. In regard to this clonotype: Antigen unknown.

TCRdb used MiXCR to reprocess the multiplex PCR reads, holding one entry per CDR3 protein. The profile shows around 170,000 distinct CDR3 sequences, around a third of them singletons. The germline V gene has CDR1 SGHTA and CDR2 FQGNSA. Trimming shortened V by 1 base and J by 4 bases, and 14 bases separated the two germline ends. The CDR3 runs 15 residues. Samples came from axillary lymph nodes draining the breast cancer. Study-wide points: Luminal-like breast cancer showed significantly greater tumor-nontumor repertoire similarity than basal-like breast cancer did.

The receptor was derived from a female donor with breast cancer. Some clones in this sample may be carry-over from other donors' samples. The sequenced sample consisted of axillary lymph node tissue. The rearrangement joins TRBV7-2 to TRBJ2-7; D is unclear. The CDR3 loop reads CASSLESDGRYEQYF. CDR3 bases: TGTGCCAGCAGCTTAGAGTCGGACGGGCGATACGAGCAGTACTTC.